This TCR beta chain emerged from a study of CD8+ T cells in alopecia areata. The CDR3 covers 14 residues. Per germline, CDR1 PRHDT and CDR2 FYEKMQ (reference sequence). V lost 5 bases and J 0 bases, leaving 10 bases between the germline ends. cDNA reverse transcribed from extracted RNA served as the sequencing template. Measured with immunoSEQ multiplex PCR; TCRdb has only the in-frame clones, and not every one. The sample holds fewer than 150,000 clones, 82% seen once. Indicated treatment: oral pan-JAK inhibitor, 5-10 mg twice daily. Punch biopsies of lesional scalp, plus peripheral blood, were taken from alopecia areata patients.

This specimen consisted of CD8+ T cells sorted from blood, obtained at week 4, from a patient treated with tofacitinib. This sequence joins TRBV13 and TRBJ1-1, with D tentatively TRBD1 (6 bases). The receptor's source is a human donor with alopecia areata. CDR3 sequence: CASSLRGMNTEAFF. CDR3 nucleotide sequence: TGTGCCAGCAGCCTCAGGGGCATGAACACTGAAGCTTTCTTT.